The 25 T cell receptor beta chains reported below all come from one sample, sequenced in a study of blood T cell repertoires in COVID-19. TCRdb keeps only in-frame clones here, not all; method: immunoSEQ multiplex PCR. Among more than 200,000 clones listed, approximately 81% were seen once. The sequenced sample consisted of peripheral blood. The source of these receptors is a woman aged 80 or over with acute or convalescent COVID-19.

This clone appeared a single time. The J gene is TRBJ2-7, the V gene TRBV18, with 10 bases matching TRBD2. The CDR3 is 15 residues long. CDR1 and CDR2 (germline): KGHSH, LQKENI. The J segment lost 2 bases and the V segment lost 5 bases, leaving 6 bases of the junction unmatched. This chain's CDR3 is CASSVPSGGPYEQYF. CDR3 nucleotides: TGTGCCAGCTCAGTACCTAGCGGGGGACCCTACGAGCAGTACTTC.

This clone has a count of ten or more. The CDR3, as DNA: TGTGCCAGCAGCCCAAGGACAGGGCTGGACACCGGGGAGCTGTTTTTT. Translating it yields CASSPRTGLDTGELFF. V gene TRBV7-6 combines with J gene TRBJ2-2; 8 bases align to TRBD1. The germline V gene has CDR1 SGHVS and CDR2 FNYEAQ. The length of the CDR3 is 16 residues. V dropped 5 bases and J dropped 3; count of bases not matched to a gene: 8.

The CDR3 loop is CASSGGGGQVRNEQFF. The CDR3 nucleotides read TGTGCCAGCAGTGGCGGGGGCGGGCAGGTGAGGAATGAGCAGTTCTTC. The chain links TRBV3-1 (or the pseudogene TRBV3-2) to TRBJ2-1, with D perhaps TRBD2 (7 bases). There are 16 residues in the CDR3. Trimming left V 6 bases short and J 7 bases short, with 22 bases between. In germline, CDR1 is LGHDT, CDR2 YNNKEL (reference sequence).

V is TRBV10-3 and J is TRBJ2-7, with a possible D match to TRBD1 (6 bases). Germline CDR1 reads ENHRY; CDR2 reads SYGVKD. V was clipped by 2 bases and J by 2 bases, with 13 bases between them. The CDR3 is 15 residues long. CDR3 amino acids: CAISEDSSGAYEQYF. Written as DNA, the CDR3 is TGTGCCATCAGTGAGGACTCTTCAGGGGCCTACGAGCAGTACTTC.

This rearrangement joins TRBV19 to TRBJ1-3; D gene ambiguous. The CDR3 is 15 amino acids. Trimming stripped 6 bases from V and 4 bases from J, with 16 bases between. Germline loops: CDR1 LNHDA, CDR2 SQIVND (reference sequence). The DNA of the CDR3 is TGTGCCAGTAGCACCCCCGGACTGTGGGGAAACACCATATATTTT. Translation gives CASSTPGLWGNTIYF. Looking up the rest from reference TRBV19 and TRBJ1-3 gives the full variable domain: DGGITQSPKYLFRKEGQNVTLSCEQNLNHDAMYWYRQDPGQGLRLIYYSQIVNDFQKGDIAEGYSVSREKKESFPLTVTSAQKNPTAFYLCASSTPGLWGNTIYFGEGSWLTVV.

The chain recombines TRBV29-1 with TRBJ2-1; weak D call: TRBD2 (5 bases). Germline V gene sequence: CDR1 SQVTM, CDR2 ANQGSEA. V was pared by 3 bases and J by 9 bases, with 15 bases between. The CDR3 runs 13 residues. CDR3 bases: TGCAGCGTTGACGGGATGGGGTTTACTGAGCAGTTCTTC. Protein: CSVDGMGFTEQFF.

CDR3 DNA: TGTGCCAGTAGTATGAGGGGGGGAGTCGGTGGGCCCCAGCATTTT. Protein: CASSMRGGVGGPQHF. The chain recombines TRBV19 with TRBJ1-5, with D perhaps matching TRBD1 (6 bases). This CDR3 is built from 15 residues. The V end lost 3 bases, the J end lost 9 bases, and 18 bases lay between the germline ends. Germline CDR1 LNHDA, CDR2 SQIVND (reference sequence).

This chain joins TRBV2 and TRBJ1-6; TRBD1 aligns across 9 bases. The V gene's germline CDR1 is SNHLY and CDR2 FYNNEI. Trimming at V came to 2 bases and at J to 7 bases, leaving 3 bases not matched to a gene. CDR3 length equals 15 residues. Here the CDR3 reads CASSERTGENSPLHF. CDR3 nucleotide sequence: TGTGCCAGCAGTGAACGGACAGGGGAGAATTCACCCCTCCACTTT.

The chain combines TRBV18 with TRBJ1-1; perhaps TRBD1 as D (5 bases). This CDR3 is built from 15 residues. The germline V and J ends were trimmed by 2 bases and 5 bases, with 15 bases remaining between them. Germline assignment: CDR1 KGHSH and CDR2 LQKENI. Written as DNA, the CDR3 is TGTGCCAGCTCACCAAGTCCCCTCAGGGCGACTGAAGCTTTCTTT. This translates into CASSPSPLRATEAFF.

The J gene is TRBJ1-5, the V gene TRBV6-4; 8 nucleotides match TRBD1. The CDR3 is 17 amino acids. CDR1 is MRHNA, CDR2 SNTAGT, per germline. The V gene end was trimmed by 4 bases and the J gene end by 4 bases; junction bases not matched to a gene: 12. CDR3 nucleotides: TGTGCCAGCAGTGCCTTCGATAGGGACAGGCGTAATCAGCCCCAGCATTTT. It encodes CASSAFDRDRRNQPQHF.

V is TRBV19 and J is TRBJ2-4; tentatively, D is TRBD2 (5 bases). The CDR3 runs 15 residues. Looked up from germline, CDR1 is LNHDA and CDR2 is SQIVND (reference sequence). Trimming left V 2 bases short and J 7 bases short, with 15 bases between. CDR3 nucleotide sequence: TGTGCCAGTAGTATATCTCGGGAAATCGGGAACATTCAGTACTTC. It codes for CASSISREIGNIQYF. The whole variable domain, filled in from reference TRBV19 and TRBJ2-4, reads DGGITQSPKYLFRKEGQNVTLSCEQNLNHDAMYWYRQDPGQGLRLIYYSQIVNDFQKGDIAEGYSVSREKKESFPLTVTSAQKNPTAFYLCASSISREIGNIQYFGAGTRLSVL.

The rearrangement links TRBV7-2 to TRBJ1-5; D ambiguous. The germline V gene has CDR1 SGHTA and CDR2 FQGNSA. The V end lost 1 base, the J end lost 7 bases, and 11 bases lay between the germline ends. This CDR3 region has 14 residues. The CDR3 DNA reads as TGTGCCAGCAGCTTAGGGCCAAGTCAGCAGCCCCAGCATTTT. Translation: CASSLGPSQQPQHF.

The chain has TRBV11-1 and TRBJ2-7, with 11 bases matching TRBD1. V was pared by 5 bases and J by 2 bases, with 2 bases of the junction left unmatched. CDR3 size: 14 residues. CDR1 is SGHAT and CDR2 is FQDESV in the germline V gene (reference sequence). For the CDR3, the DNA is TGTGCCAGCAGCCTGGGACAGGGGGCCTACGAGCAGTACTTC. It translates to CASSLGQGAYEQYF.

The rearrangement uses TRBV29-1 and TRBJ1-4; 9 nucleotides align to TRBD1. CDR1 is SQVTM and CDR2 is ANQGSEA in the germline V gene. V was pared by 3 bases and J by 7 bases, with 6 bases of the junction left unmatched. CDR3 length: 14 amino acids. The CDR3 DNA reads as TGCAGCGTTGAGAGACAGGGGGGTAGTGAAAAACTGTTTTTT. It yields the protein CSVERQGGSEKLFF.

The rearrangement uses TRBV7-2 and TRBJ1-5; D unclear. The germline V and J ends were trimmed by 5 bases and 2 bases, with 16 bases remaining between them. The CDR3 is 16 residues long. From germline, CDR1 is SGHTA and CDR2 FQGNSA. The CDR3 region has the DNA TGTGCCAGCAGCGGAAGACTTTCCGGGGGCAATCAGCCCCAGCATTTT. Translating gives CASSGRLSGGNQPQHF.

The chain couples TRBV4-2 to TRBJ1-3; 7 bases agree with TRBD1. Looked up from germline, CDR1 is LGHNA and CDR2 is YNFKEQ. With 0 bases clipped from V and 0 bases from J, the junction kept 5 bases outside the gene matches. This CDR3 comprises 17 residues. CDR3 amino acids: CASSQEGAGGSGNTIYF. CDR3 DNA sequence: TGTGCCAGCAGCCAAGAAGGTGCAGGGGGCTCTGGAAACACCATATATTTT.

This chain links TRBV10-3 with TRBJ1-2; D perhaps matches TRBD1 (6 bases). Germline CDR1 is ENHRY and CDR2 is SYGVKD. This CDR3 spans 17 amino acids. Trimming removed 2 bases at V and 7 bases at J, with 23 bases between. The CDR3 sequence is CAISELPQTGSRPGYTF. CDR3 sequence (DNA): TGTGCCATCAGTGAGCTACCCCAAACAGGGAGCCGTCCTGGCTACACCTTC.

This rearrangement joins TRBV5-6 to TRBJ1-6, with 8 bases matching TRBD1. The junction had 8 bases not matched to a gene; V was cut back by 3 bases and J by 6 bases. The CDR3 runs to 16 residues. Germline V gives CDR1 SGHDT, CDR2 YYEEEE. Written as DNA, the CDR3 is TGTGCCAGCAGCTACGACAGGGGCGCGGGTAATTCACCCCTCCACTTT. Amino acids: CASSYDRGAGNSPLHF.

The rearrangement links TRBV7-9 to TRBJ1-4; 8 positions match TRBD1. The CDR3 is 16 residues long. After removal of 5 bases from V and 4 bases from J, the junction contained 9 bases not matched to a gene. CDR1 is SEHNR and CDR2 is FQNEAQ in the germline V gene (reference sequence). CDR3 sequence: CASSVYQGADNEKLFF. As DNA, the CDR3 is TGTGCCAGCAGCGTCTATCAGGGGGCAGATAATGAAAAACTGTTTTTT.

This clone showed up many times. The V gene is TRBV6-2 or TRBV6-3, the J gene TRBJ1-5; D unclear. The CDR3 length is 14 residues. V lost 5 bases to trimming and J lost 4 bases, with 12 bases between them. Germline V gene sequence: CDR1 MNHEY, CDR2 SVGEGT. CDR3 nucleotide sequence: TGTGCCAGCAGTCTCGCCGGGATGAATCAGCCCCAGCATTTT. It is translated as CASSLAGMNQPQHF.

The CDR3 region is CASSLGRSSYNEQFF. CDR3 sequence (DNA): TGTGCCAGCAGTTTAGGTCGGAGCTCCTACAATGAGCAGTTCTTC. The chain employs TRBV27 and TRBJ2-1; D gene uncertain. Trimming shortened V by 2 bases and J by 0 bases, and 8 bases separated the two germline ends. The CDR3 length is 15 residues. The germline gives CDR1 MNHEY, CDR2 SMNVEV (reference sequence).

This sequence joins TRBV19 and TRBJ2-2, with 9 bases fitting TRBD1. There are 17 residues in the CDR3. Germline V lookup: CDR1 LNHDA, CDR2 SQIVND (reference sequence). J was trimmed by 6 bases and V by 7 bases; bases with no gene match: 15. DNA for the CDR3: TGTGCCAGTAACCCGGACTCGGGACAGGGAAGGGCCGGGGAGCTGTTTTTT. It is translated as CASNPDSGQGRAGELFF.

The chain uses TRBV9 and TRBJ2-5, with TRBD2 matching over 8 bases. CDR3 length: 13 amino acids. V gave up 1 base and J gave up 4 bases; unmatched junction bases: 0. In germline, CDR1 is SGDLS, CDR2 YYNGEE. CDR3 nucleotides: TGTGCCAGCAGCGTACGGGAGGGAGAGACCCAGTACTTC. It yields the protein CASSVREGETQYF.

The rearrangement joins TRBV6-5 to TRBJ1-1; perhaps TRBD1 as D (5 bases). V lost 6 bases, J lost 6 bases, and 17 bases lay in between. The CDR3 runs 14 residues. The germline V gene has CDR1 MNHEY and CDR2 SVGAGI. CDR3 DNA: TGTGCCAGCAGGGGGCTCGAGAGCTACTCTGAAGCTTTCTTT. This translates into CASRGLESYSEAFF.

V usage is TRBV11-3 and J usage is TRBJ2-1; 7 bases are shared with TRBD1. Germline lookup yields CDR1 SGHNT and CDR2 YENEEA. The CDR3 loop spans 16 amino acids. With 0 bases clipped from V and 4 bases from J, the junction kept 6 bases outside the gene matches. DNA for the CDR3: TGTGCCAGCAGCTTAGATTCAGGGGGTTGGTACAATGAGCAGTTCTTC. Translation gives CASSLDSGGWYNEQFF.